This TCR beta chain was captured by sequencing in a study of T cells in tuberculosis. This clone has just one count. TCRdb's copy holds only in-frame clones and misses some; the assay was immunoSEQ multiplex PCR. The data show tens of thousands of clones, approximately 94% seen once. CDR3 length: 16 amino acids. In germline, CDR1 is SEHNR, CDR2 FQNEAQ (reference sequence). Trimming removed 5 bases from V and 0 bases from J, with 17 bases in between. The clonotype was recovered from a donor under 30 with latent tuberculosis or without tuberculosis infection. Input material: PBMCs. The chain couples TRBV7-9 to TRBJ2-7; tentative D call: TRBD1 (6 bases). The CDR3 region is CASSIRQDLSSYEQYF. The CDR3 bases are TGTGCCAGCAGCATTAGACAGGACCTGAGCTCCTACGAGCAGTACTTC.